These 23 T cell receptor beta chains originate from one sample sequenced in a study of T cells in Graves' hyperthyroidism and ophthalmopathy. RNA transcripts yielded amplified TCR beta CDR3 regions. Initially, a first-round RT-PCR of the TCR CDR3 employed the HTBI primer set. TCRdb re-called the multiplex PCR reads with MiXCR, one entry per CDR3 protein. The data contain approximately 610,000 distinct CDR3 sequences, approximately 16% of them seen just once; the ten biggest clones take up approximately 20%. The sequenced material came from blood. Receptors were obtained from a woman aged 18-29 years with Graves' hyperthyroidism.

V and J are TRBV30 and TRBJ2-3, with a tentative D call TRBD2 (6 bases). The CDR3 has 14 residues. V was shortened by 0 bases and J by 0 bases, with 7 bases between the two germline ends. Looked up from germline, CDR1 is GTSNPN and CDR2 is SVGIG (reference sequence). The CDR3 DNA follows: TGTGCCTGGAGTGTAGGGACTAGCACAGATACGCAGTATTTT. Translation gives CAWSVGTSTDTQYF.

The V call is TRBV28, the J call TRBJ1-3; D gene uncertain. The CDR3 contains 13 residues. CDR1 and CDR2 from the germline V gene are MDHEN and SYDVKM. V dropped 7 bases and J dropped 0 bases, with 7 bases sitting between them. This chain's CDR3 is CASIKDSGNTIYF. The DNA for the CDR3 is TGTGCCAGCATCAAGGACTCTGGAAACACCATATATTTT. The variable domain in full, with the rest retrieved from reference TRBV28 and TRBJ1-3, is DVKVTQSSRYLVKRTGEKVFLECVQDMDHENMFWYRQDPGLGLRLIYFSYDVKMKEKGDIPEGYSVSREKKERFSLILESASTNQTSMYLCASIKDSGNTIYFGEGSWLTVV.

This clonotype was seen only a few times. CDR3 DNA: TGTGCCAGCAGTTGGGACAGGGTTGGGCAGTTCTTC. It is translated as CASSWDRVGQFF. V gene TRBV12-3 or TRBV12-4 combines with J gene TRBJ2-1; 9 nucleotides match TRBD1. The CDR3 is 12 residues long. Trimming at V came to 4 bases and at J to 12 bases, leaving 4 bases not matched to a gene.

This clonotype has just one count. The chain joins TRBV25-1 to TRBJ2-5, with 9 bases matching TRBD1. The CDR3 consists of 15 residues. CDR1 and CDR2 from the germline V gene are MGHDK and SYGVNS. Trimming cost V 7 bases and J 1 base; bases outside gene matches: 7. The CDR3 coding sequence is TGTGCCAGCACAATCGGGACAGGGATCCAAGAGACCCAGTACTTC. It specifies CASTIGTGIQETQYF.

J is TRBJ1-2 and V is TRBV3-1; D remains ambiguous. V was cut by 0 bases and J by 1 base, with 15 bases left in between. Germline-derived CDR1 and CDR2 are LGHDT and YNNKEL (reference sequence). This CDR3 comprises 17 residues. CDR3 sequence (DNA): TGTGCCAGCAGCCAAGACGGGAGGGCCGGGGATAACTATGGCTACACCTTC. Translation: CASSQDGRAGDNYGYTF. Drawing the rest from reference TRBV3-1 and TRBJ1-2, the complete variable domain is DTAVSQTPKYLVTQMGNDKSIKCEQNLGHDTMYWYKQDSKKFLKIMFSYNNKELIINETVPNRFSPKSPDKAHLNLHINSLELGDSAVYFCASSQDGRAGDNYGYTFGSGTRLTVV.

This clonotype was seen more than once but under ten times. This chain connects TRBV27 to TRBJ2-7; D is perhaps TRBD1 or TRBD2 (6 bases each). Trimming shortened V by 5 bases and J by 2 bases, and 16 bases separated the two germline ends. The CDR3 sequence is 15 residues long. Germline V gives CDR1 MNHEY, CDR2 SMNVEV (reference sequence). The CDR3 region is CASSPLGGSPYEQYF. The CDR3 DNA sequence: TGTGCCAGCAGTCCCCTAGGGGGGTCCCCCTACGAGCAGTACTTC.

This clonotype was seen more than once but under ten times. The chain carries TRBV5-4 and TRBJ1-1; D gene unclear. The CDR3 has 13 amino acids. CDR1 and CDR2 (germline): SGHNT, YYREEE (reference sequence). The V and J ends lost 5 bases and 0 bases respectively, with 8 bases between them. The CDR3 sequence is CASRVSMNTEAFF. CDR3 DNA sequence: TGTGCCAGCAGGGTATCGATGAACACTGAAGCTTTCTTT. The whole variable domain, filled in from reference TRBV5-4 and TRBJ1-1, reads ETGVTQSPTHLIKTRGQQVTLRCSSQSGHNTVSWYQQALGQGPQFIFQYYREEENGRGNFPPRFSGLQFPNYSSELNVNALELDDSALYLCASRVSMNTEAFFGQGTRLTVV.

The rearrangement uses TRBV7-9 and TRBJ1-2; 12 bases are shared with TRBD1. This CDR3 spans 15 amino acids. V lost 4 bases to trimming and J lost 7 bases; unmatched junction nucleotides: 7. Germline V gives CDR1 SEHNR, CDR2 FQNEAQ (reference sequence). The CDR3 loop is CASSSPGQGAPGYTF. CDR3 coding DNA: TGTGCCAGCAGCTCCCCGGGACAGGGGGCGCCTGGCTACACCTTC.

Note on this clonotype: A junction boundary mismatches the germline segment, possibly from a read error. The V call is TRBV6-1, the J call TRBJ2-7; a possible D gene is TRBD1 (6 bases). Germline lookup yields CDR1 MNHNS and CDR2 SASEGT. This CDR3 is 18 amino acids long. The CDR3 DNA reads TGTGCCAGCAGTCCACTTCGTCCGGGACACTTGAGCTCCTACGAACAGTACTTC. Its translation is CASSPLRPGHLSSYEQYF.

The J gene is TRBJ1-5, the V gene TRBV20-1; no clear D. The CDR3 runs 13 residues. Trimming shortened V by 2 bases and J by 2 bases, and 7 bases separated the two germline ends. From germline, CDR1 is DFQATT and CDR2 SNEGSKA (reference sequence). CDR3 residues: CSARSGGNQPQHF. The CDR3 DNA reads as TGCAGTGCTAGATCCGGGGGCAATCAGCCCCAGCATTTT.

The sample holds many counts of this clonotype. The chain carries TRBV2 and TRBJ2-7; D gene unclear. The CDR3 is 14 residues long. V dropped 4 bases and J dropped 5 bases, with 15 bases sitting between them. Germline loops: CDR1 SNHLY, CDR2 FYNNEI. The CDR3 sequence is CASSARTNLNEQYF. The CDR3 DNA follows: TGTGCCAGCAGTGCAAGGACCAACCTTAACGAGCAGTACTTC.

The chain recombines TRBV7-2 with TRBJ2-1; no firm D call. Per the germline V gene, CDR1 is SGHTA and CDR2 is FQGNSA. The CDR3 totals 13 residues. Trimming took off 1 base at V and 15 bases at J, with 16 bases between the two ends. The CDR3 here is CASSLEVGLESFF. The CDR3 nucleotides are TGTGCCAGCAGCTTAGAGGTCGGATTGGAGTCGTTCTTC.

CDR3 sequence (DNA): TGCAGTGCGGAACTAGCGGGGGGGCCTGAGACCCAGTACTTC. The encoded protein is CSAELAGGPETQYF. The chain combines TRBV20-1 with TRBJ2-5, with 13 bases that match TRBD2. The trim removed 6 bases at V and 5 bases at J, leaving 6 bases unmatched. This CDR3 has 14 residues. Germline CDR1 DFQATT, CDR2 SNEGSKA (reference sequence).

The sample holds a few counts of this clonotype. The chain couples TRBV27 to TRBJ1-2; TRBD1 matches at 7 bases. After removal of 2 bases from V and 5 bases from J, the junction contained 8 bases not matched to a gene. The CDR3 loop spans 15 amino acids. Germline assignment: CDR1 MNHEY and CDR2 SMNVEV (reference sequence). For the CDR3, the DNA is TGTGCCAGCAGTTTACGTGGGACAGATAATTATGGCTACACCTTC. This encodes CASSLRGTDNYGYTF.

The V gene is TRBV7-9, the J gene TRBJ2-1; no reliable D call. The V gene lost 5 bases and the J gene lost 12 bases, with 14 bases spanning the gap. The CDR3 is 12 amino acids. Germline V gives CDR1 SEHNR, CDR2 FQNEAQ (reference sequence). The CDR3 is CASSLGSRRQFF. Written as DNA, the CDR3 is TGTGCCAGCAGCCTCGGGTCCCGCCGGCAGTTCTTC.

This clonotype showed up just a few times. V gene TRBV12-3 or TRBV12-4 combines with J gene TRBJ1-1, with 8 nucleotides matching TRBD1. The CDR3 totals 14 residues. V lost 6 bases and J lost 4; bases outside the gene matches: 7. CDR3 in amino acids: CASRETGDRTEAFF. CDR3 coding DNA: TGTGCCAGCAGAGAGACAGGGGACCGCACTGAAGCTTTCTTT.

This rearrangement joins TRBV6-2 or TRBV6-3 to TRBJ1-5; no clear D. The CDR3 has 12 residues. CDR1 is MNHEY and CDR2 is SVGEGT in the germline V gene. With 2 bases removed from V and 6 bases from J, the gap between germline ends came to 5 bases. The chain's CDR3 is CASSYTIQPQHF. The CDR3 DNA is TGTGCCAGCAGTTACACGATTCAGCCCCAGCATTTT.

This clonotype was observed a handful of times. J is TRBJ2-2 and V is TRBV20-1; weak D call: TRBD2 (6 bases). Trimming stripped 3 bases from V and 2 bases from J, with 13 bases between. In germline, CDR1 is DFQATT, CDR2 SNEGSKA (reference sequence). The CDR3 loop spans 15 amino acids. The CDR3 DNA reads TGCAGTGCTAGTGGCGGGACTTCCAACACCGGGGAGCTGTTTTTT. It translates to CSASGGTSNTGELFF.

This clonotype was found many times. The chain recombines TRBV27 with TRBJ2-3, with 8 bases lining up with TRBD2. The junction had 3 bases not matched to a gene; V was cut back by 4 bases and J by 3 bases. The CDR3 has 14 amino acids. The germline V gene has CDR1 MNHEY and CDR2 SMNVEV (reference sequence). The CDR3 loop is CASSWTGGTDTQYF. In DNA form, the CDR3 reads TGTGCCAGCAGTTGGACGGGAGGGACAGATACGCAGTATTTT.

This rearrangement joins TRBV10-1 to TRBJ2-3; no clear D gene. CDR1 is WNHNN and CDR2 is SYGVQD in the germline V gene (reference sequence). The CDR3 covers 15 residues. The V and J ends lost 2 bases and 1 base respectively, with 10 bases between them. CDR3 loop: CASSESHYGTDTQYF. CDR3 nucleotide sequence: TGCGCCAGCAGTGAGAGTCACTATGGCACAGATACGCAGTATTTT.

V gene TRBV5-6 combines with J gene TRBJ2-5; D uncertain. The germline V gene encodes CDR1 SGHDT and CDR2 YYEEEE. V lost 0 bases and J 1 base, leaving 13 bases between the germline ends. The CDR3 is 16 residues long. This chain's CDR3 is CASSLDVGLGQETQYF. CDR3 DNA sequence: TGTGCCAGCAGCTTGGATGTAGGGTTGGGCCAAGAGACCCAGTACTTC.

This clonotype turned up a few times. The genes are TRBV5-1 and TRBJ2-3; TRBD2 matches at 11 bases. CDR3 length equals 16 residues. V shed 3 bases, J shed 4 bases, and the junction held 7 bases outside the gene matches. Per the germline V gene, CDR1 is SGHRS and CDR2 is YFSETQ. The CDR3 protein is CASSSVAGGYADTQYF. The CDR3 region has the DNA TGCGCCAGCAGCTCCGTAGCGGGAGGGTACGCAGATACGCAGTATTTT.

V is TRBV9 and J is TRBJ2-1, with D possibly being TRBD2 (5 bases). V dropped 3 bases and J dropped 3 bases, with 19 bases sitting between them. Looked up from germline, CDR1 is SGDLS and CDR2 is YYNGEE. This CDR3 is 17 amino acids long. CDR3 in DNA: TGTGCCAGCAGCGCGGCCCTTCGGCGGGCCAACTACAATGAGCAGTTCTTC. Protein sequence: CASSAALRRANYNEQFF.